The clone carrying this T cell receptor beta chain was detected only a few times. What it recognizes is unknown. The germline gene is not matched at one end of the junction; a read error may be the cause. Source study methods: CDR3 was compared across clinicopathological groups, and the resulting differences were used to build a distant-metastasis classifier for papillary thyroid cancer. MiXCR was used by TCRdb to re-call the PCR reads. The authors' filters were not applied to this entry. The sample holds about 20,000 clones; about a quarter are singletons and the top ten take more than 5.5%. Patients underwent thyroid surgery, and none had received any treatment before it. The sample comes from a study of metastatic and nonmetastatic thyroid tumors. On the study more broadly: Repertoires of blood and of tissue (tumor or nodule) from malignant and benign thyroid patients were compared. General observations from the study: When malignant thyroid tumors were compared with benign nodules, TCR beta diversity was reportedly significantly higher in the malignant tumors. This held in both blood and tumor samples.

Germline lookup yields CDR1 MNHEY and CDR2 SVGEGT. The CDR3 length is 15 residues. V is TRBV6-2 or TRBV6-3 and J is TRBJ2-4; D uncertain. The clonotype was recovered from a female donor with papillary thyroid cancer or a benign thyroid nodule (not recorded which). Some clones in this sample may be carry-over from other donors' samples. Sequenced input: tumor tissue. Here the CDR3 DNA reads TGTGCCAGCAGTTACGTTGGATCTTGGCAAAACACTCAGTACTTC. It yields the protein CASSYVGSWQNTQYF.